This TCR beta chain was found in a study of spatial heterogeneity in lung cancer. Germline V lookup: CDR1 KGHSH, CDR2 LQKENI. V gave up 5 bases and J gave up 0 bases; unmatched junction bases: 3. This CDR3 is 15 amino acids long. A single record per CDR3 protein comes from TCRdb applying MiXCR to the 5' RACE reads. The profile shows 7,600 or so distinct CDR3 sequences, over 6.5% of them singletons. The time point denotes: sample taken at primary tumor resection. Unsorted samples of tumor, nontumor lung or frozen PBMC had their whole RNA sequenced. The clonotype originates from a male donor with early-stage non-small cell lung cancer. Sequencing used PBMCs, obtained at surgery. V is TRBV18 and J is TRBJ2-3; 9 positions match TRBD1. The CDR3 DNA follows: TGTGCCAGCTCATCGACAGGGGGAAGCACAGATACGCAGTATTTT. Its protein is CASSSTGGSTDTQYF.